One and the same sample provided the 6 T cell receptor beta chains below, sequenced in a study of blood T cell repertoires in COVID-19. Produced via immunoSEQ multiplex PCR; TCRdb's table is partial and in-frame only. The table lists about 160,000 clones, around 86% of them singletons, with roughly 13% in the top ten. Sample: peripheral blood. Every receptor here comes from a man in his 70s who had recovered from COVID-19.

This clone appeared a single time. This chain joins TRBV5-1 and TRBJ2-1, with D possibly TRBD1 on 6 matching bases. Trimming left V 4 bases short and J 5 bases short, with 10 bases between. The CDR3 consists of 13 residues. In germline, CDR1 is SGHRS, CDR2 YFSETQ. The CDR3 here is CASSIQGNNEQFF. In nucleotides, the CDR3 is TGCGCCAGCAGCATACAGGGAAACAATGAGCAGTTCTTC.

The CDR3 loop reads CASSAGGAWTGNTIYF. The CDR3 DNA follows: TGTGCCAGCAGCGCAGGGGGCGCATGGACTGGAAACACCATATATTTT. This sequence joins TRBV7-2 and TRBJ1-3, with 8 bases matching TRBD1. V shed 5 bases, J shed 2 bases, and the junction held 8 bases outside the gene matches. Germline V gives CDR1 SGHTA, CDR2 FQGNSA. The CDR3 sequence is 16 residues long.

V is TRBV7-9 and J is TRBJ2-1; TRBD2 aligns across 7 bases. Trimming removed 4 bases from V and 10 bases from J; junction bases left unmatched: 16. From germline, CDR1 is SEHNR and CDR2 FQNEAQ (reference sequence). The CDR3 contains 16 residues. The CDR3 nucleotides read TGTGCCAGCAGCTCCAATAGCGGGTTCTTTCTCCCCGAGCAGTTCTTC. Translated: CASSSNSGFFLPEQFF. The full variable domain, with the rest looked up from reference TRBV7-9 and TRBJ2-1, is DTGVSQNPRHKITKRGQNVTFRCDPISEHNRLYWYRQTLGQGPEFLTYFQNEAQLEKSRLLSDRFSAERPKGSFSTLEIQRTEQGDSAMYLCASSSNSGFFLPEQFFGPGTRLTVL.

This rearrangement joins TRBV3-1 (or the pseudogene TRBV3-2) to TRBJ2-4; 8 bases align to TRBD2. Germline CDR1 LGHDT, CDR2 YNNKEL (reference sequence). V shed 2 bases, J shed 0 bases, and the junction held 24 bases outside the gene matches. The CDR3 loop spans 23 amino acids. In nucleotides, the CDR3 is TGTGCCAGCAGCCAAAGGAGTTGGAGTGGGGAGTGGCGGGAGGAGGGAGCCAAAAACATTCAGTACTTC. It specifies CASSQRSWSGEWREEGAKNIQYF.

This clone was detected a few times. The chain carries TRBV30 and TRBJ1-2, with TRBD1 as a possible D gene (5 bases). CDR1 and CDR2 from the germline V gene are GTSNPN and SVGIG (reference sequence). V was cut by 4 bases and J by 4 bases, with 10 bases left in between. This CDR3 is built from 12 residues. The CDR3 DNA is TGTGCCTGGAATCAGGGTGTCTATGGCTACACCTTC. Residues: CAWNQGVYGYTF.

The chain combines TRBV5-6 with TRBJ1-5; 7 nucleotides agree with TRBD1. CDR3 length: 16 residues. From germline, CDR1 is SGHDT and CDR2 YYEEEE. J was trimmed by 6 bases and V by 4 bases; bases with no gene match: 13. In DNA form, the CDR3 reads TGTGCCAGCAGCGCGGCAGGGGGGCAGGGGATTCAGCCCCAGCATTTT. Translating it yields CASSAAGGQGIQPQHF. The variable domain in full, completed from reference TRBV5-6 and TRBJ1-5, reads DAGVTQSPTHLIKTRGQQVTLRCSPKSGHDTVSWYQQALGQGPQFIFQYYEEEERQRGNFPDRFSGHQFPNYSSELNVNALLLGDSALYLCASSAAGGQGIQPQHFGDGTRLSIL.